The 23 T cell receptor beta chains below all came from one sample that was sequenced in a study of T cells in Graves' hyperthyroidism and ophthalmopathy. Amplification yielded TCR beta CDR3 regions, with RNA transcripts as the source. HTBI primers were the set used in a first-round RT-PCR of the TCR CDR3. In TCRdb, the multiplex PCR reads were re-called with MiXCR into one record per CDR3 protein. The profile shows 300,000 to 400,000 distinct CDR3 sequences, about 20% of them singletons. The sample consisted of blood. The origin of the receptors is a woman aged 45 to 65 with Graves' hyperthyroidism.

This clonotype has a count of ten or more. This chain links TRBV12-3 or TRBV12-4 with TRBJ1-4; maybe TRBD1 (5 bases). Trimming took off 6 bases at V and 0 bases at J, with 8 bases between the two ends. The CDR3 runs to 14 residues. Here the CDR3 DNA reads TGTGCCAGCAGCGACAGAGCAACTAATGAAAAACTGTTTTTT. Translating gives CASSDRATNEKLFF.

This clonotype was picked up many times. The chain recombines TRBV6-6 with TRBJ2-7; no reliable D call. The CDR3 runs to 17 residues. Germline assignment: CDR1 MNHNY and CDR2 SVGAGI (reference sequence). Trimming removed 0 bases from V and 4 bases from J, with 19 bases in between. DNA for the CDR3: TGTGCCAGCAGTTACTCGAAACGGGTACCTAACGCATACGAGCAGTACTTC. Translated, it gives CASSYSKRVPNAYEQYF.

This clonotype appeared many times. This chain connects TRBV5-1 to TRBJ2-1; no definite D call. Per germline, CDR1 SGHRS and CDR2 YFSETQ. V shed 5 bases and J shed 4 bases, with 16 bases lying between them. This CDR3 region has 15 residues. CDR3 sequence reads: CASRRSPYGYNEQFF. The CDR3, as DNA: TGCGCCAGCAGGCGAAGTCCCTACGGATACAATGAGCAGTTCTTC.

This clonotype was counted ten times or more. This chain connects TRBV12-3 or TRBV12-4 to TRBJ2-1, with TRBD1 identical over 8 bases. The CDR3 contains 15 residues. V lost 5 bases and J lost 4; bases outside the gene matches: 7. As DNA, the CDR3 is TGTGCCAGCAGTCCGCCGGGACAGGTATACAATGAGCAGTTCTTC. The encoded protein is CASSPPGQVYNEQFF.

This clonotype was counted ten times or more. The V gene is TRBV2, the J gene TRBJ2-5, with TRBD2 matching 7 bases. CDR1 and CDR2 from the germline V gene are SNHLY and FYNNEI. J gave up 3 bases and V 7 bases, and 17 bases lay outside the gene matches. The CDR3 is 17 residues long. The CDR3 spells CASKPNRAGIKKETQYF. DNA of the CDR3: TGTGCCAGCAAACCTAACCGAGCGGGGATAAAAAAAGAGACCCAGTACTTC.

This clonotype was counted only a few times. For the CDR3, the DNA is TGCAGTGCTAGAGATCAGGAGGGCCGCGGCTATGGCTACACCTTC. This encodes CSARDQEGRGYGYTF. This sequence joins TRBV20-1 and TRBJ1-2; D is unresolved. Trimming stripped 0 bases from V and 4 bases from J, with 15 bases between. CDR3 size: 15 residues. Germline CDR1 reads DFQATT; CDR2 reads SNEGSKA (reference sequence).

The chain carries TRBV6-1 and TRBJ2-4, with 9 bases identical to TRBD2. The CDR3 has 19 residues. J lost 0 bases, V lost 5 bases, and 14 bases had no gene match. The germline V gene encodes CDR1 MNHNS and CDR2 SASEGT. The CDR3 DNA reads TGTGCCAGCAGTCCCCAGGTTGGCGGGGGGGTACTAGCCAAAAACATTCAGTACTTC. This translates into CASSPQVGGGVLAKNIQYF.

This clonotype was recorded many times. V and J are TRBV5-5 and TRBJ2-2; tentatively, D is TRBD2 (5 bases). The CDR3 sequence is 14 residues long. V dropped 4 bases and J dropped 2 bases, with 9 bases sitting between them. Per germline, CDR1 SGHKS and CDR2 YYEKEE (reference sequence). The CDR3 region has the DNA TGTGCCAGCAGCGGGAGAACCAACACCGGGGAGCTGTTTTTT. Translation gives CASSGRTNTGELFF.

There are a few counts of this clonotype. This chain links TRBV30 with TRBJ1-5, with unresolved D. CDR3 length equals 13 residues. V was pared by 2 bases and J by 7 bases, with 12 bases between. Germline V gene lookup returns CDR1 GTSNPN and CDR2 SVGIG (reference sequence). CDR3 in DNA: TGTGCCTGGAGTAAAGGGTCTGAGCAGCCCCAGCATTTT. Amino acids: CAWSKGSEQPQHF.

This sequence joins TRBV20-1 and TRBJ2-5; D is uncertain. The V end was cut by 0 bases, the J end by 2 bases, with 10 bases between. The CDR3 extends over 14 amino acids. Germline V gene data show CDR1 as DFQATT and CDR2 as SNEGSKA (reference sequence). CDR3 sequence: CSARDNTNQETQYF. The CDR3 DNA reads as TGCAGTGCTAGAGACAATACGAATCAAGAGACCCAGTACTTC.

This clonotype has a handful of counts. The rearrangement links TRBV5-1 to TRBJ1-4; D is uncertain. This CDR3 is 13 amino acids long. CDR1 is SGHRS and CDR2 is YFSETQ in the germline V gene. Trimming took off 0 bases at V and 5 bases at J, with 5 bases between the two ends. CDR3 protein: CASSLESNEKLFF. The CDR3 DNA is TGCGCCAGCAGCTTGGAGTCAAATGAAAAACTGTTTTTT.

This clonotype was picked up a small number of times. The chain joins TRBV7-9 to TRBJ1-4; D is undetermined. This CDR3 comprises 16 residues. CDR1 is SEHNR, CDR2 FQNEAQ, per germline (reference sequence). The V end was cut by 5 bases, the J end by 0 bases, with 13 bases between. DNA of the CDR3: TGTGCCAGCAGCCCGGACGGCCTCACAACTAATGAAAAACTGTTTTTT. Protein: CASSPDGLTTNEKLFF.

This chain links TRBV19 with TRBJ1-1, with D maybe TRBD1 (6 bases). The CDR3 contains 14 residues. Germline CDR1 is LNHDA and CDR2 is SQIVND (reference sequence). DNA for the CDR3: TGTGCTTCGTTCCCATTTTCAGGGGCCACTGAAGCTTTCTTT. It yields the protein CASFPFSGATEAFF.

There are a few counts of this clonotype. This chain joins TRBV2 and TRBJ2-5; D gene unclear. Germline V gene lookup returns CDR1 SNHLY and CDR2 FYNNEI. The V gene lost 1 base and the J gene lost 5 bases, with 8 bases spanning the gap. There are 13 residues in the CDR3. The CDR3 DNA sequence: TGTGCCAGCAGTGAAGGTGTGGGGGAGACCCAGTACTTC. Protein sequence: CASSEGVGETQYF.

The rearrangement uses TRBV20-1 and TRBJ1-6; D perhaps matches TRBD1 (5 bases). The germline V gene encodes CDR1 DFQATT and CDR2 SNEGSKA (reference sequence). The V end lost 0 bases, the J end lost 7 bases, and 16 bases lay between the germline ends. The CDR3 runs 16 residues. The CDR3 DNA follows: TGCAGTGCTAGAGATTATTCCCAGGGCGGAAATTCACCCCTCCACTTT. This sequence encodes CSARDYSQGGNSPLHF.

With respect to this clonotype: A read error may produce the germline difference seen at one junction end. The chain joins TRBV6-9 to TRBJ2-7, with D maybe TRBD2 (6 bases). The germline CDR1 and CDR2 sequences are MNHGY and SVAAGI. This CDR3 is built from 14 residues. CDR3 nucleotides: TGCGCCGCCCGGGGGAAAAGCGGATCCTACGAGCAGTACTTC. Translating gives CAARGKSGSYEQYF.

The CDR3 DNA is TGTGCCAGCAGCCCCTGGACTTCCACAGATACGCAGTATTTT. Its protein product is CASSPWTSTDTQYF. This sequence joins TRBV7-2 and TRBJ2-3; possible D gene TRBD2, 5 bases. This CDR3 has 14 amino acids. V was clipped by 5 bases and J by 2 bases, with 11 bases between them. Germline V CDR1 and CDR2: SGHTA, FQGNSA. Using reference TRBV7-2 and TRBJ2-3 for the parts outside the CDR3, the full variable domain is GAGVSQSPSNKVTEKGKDVELRCDPISGHTALYWYRQSLGQGLEFLIYFQGNSAPDKSGLPSDRFSAERTGGSVSTLTIQRTQQEDSAVYLCASSPWTSTDTQYFGPGTRLTVL.

About this clonotype: A much larger clone lies a single base off, so this may be a read error. The V call is TRBV3-1, the J call TRBJ1-2; 8 nucleotides line up with TRBD1. The CDR3 loop spans 13 amino acids. Germline assignment: CDR1 LGHDT and CDR2 YNNKEL (reference sequence). The CDR3 DNA sequence: TGTGCCATCAGCCAAGAGTCAGGGGGCGGCTACACCTTC. Translated: CAISQESGGGYTF.

In this sample, this clonotype turned up a few times. The chain joins TRBV19 to TRBJ1-2; TRBD1 agrees at 9 bases. This CDR3 is 15 amino acids long. J gave up 8 bases and V 5 bases, and 12 bases lay outside the gene matches. Germline loops: CDR1 LNHDA, CDR2 SQIVND (reference sequence). CDR3 nucleotide sequence: TGTGCCAGTAGTGCATCCGGGACAGGGATGAGCGGCTACACCTTC. As protein: CASSASGTGMSGYTF.

This clonotype came up many times. This sequence joins TRBV20-1 and TRBJ2-5; D might be TRBD1 (5 bases). Germline V CDR1 and CDR2: DFQATT, SNEGSKA (reference sequence). The V end was cut by 6 bases, the J end by 1 base, with 15 bases between. The CDR3 contains 14 residues. CDR3 sequence reads: CSARPRQIQETQYF. The CDR3 nucleotides read TGCAGTGCCAGACCCCGACAGATCCAAGAGACCCAGTACTTC.

This clonotype was observed many times. The gene calls are TRBV18 and TRBJ1-5, with D uncertain. The germline V gene has CDR1 KGHSH and CDR2 LQKENI. The ends were cut back, 2 bases at V and 2 bases at J, with 7 bases in the middle. This CDR3 contains 14 residues. CDR3 loop: CASSPESGNQPQHF. CDR3 DNA sequence: TGTGCCAGCTCACCAGAGTCAGGCAATCAGCCCCAGCATTTT.

This clonotype was detected a few times. CDR3 in DNA: TGTGCCAGCACCCTGGGGGAGAACTATGGCTACACCTTC. This gives the protein CASTLGENYGYTF. The rearrangement links TRBV6-1 to TRBJ1-2, with TRBD1 as a possible D gene (5 bases). The CDR3 has 13 residues. Germline V lookup: CDR1 MNHNS, CDR2 SASEGT. V was clipped by 7 bases and J by 2 bases, with 11 bases between them.

This clonotype was detected only a few times. The chain employs TRBV6-5 and TRBJ1-2, with D maybe TRBD1 (5 bases). Germline loops: CDR1 MNHEY, CDR2 SVGAGI. This CDR3 is built from 16 residues. The ends were cut back, 0 bases at V and 0 bases at J, with 11 bases in the middle. The CDR3, as DNA: TGTGCCAGCAGTTACTCGACAGCCGATGCTAACTATGGCTACACCTTC. Translation: CASSYSTADANYGYTF.